This TCR beta chain was documented in a study of control samples from healthy donors and cancer patients. Measured with immunoSEQ multiplex PCR; TCRdb has only the in-frame clones, and not every one. The profile shows fewer than 90,000 clones, 90% to 95% of them singletons. After removal of 3 bases from V and 4 bases from J, the junction contained 8 bases not matched to a gene. This CDR3 region has 15 residues. From germline, CDR1 is MNHEY and CDR2 SMNVEV (reference sequence). The chain carries TRBV27 and TRBJ1-2; 7 bases agree with TRBD1. This receptor was obtained from a woman aged 40 to 50 in good health. Material for sequencing was blood. The CDR3, as DNA: TGTGCCAGCAGTTTGCGATTGGGACAGAGCTATGGCTACACCTTC. Protein product: CASSLRLGQSYGYTF.